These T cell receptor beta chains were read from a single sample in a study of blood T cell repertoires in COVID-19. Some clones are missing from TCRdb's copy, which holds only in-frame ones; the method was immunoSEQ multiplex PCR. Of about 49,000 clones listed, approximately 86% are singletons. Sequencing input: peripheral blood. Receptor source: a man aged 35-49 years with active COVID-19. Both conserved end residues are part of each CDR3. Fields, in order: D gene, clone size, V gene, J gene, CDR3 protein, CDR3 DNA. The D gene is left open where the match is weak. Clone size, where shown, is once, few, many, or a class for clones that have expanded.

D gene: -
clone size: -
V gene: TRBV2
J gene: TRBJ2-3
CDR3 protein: CASSLETASTDTQYF
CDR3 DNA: TGTGCCAGCAGTTTAGAGACAGCCAGCACAGATACGCAGTATTTT

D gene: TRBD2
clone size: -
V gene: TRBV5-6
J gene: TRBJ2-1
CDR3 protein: CASSLGSGTYNEQFF
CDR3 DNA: TGTGCCAGCAGCTTGGGTAGCGGGACCTACAATGAGCAGTTCTTC

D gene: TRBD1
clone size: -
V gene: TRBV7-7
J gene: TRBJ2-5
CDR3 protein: CASSLEGTGGGETQYF
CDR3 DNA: TGTGCCAGCAGCTTAGAGGGGACAGGGGGCGGGGAGACCCAGTACTTC

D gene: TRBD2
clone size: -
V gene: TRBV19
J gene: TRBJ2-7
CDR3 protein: CASKIGRGAYEQYF
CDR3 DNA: TGTGCCAGTAAGATCGGGAGGGGAGCCTACGAGCAGTACTTC

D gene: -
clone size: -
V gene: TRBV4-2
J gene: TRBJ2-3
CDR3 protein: CASSQGALWGSADTQYF
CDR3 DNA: TGTGCCAGCAGCCAAGGAGCTCTGTGGGGTAGCGCAGATACGCAGTATTTT

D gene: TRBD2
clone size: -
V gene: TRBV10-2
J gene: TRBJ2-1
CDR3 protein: CASSESIGLAGAGYNEQFF
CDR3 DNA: TGCGCCAGCAGTGAGTCGATCGGACTAGCGGGAGCGGGGTACAATGAGCAGTTCTTC

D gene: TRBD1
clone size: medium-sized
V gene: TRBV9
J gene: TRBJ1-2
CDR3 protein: CASSTGRDRVYGYTF
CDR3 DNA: TGTGCCAGCAGCACTGGCAGGGACAGGGTCTATGGCTACACCTTC

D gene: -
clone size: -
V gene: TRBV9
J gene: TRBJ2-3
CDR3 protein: CASSVGGRSTDTQYF
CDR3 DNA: TGTGCCAGCAGCGTAGGTGGCAGATCCACAGATACGCAGTATTTT

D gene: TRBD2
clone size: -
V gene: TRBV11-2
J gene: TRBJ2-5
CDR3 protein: CASSLGLAGVIQETQYF
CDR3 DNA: TGTGCCAGCAGCTTAGGGCTAGCGGGAGTGATACAAGAGACCCAGTACTTC

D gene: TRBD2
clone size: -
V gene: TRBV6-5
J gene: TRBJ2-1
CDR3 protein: CASTATSGYNEQFF
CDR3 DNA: TGTGCCAGCACCGCGACTAGCGGTTACAATGAGCAGTTCTTC

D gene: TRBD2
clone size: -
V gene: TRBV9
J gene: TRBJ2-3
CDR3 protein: CASSVIPGGDTQYF
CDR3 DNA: TGTGCCAGCAGCGTAATCCCGGGGGGGGATACGCAGTATTTT

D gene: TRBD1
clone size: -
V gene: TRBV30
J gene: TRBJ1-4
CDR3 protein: CAWSKGQGAVVGEKLFF
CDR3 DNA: TGTGCCTGGAGTAAGGGACAGGGGGCCGTTGTGGGTGAAAAACTGTTTTTT

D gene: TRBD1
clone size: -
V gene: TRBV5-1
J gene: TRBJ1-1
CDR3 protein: CASREDRGQAFF
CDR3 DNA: TGCGCCAGCAGAGAAGACAGGGGTCAAGCTTTCTTT

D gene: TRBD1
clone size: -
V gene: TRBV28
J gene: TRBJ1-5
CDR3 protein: CASSTEGAKGDQPQHF
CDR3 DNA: TGTGCCAGCAGTACCGAGGGGGCGAAAGGGGATCAGCCCCAGCATTTT

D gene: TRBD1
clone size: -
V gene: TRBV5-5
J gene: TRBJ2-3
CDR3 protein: CASLTPGGEVTDTQYF
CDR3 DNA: TGTGCCAGCCTCACCCCAGGGGGCGAGGTGACAGATACGCAGTATTTT

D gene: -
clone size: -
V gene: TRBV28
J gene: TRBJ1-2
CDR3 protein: CASRAAGAQDGYTF
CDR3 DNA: TGTGCCAGCAGGGCCGCGGGGGCGCAGGATGGCTACACCTTC

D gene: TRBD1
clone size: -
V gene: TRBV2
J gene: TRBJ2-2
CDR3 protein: CASSDRLNRGLMAGELFF
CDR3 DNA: TGTGCCAGCAGTGATCGATTAAACAGGGGGCTGATGGCCGGGGAGCTGTTTTTT

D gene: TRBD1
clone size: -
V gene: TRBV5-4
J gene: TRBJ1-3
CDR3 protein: CASSLARGIGGNTIYF
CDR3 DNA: TGTGCCAGCAGCTTGGCCAGGGGGATCGGTGGAAACACCATATATTTT

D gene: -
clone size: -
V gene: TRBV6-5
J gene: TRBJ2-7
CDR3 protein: CASTRQSYEQYF
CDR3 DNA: TGTGCCAGCACCCGACAGTCCTACGAGCAGTACTTC

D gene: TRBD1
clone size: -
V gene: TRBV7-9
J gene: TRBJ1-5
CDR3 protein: CASSLDRQGVNQPQHF
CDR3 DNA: TGTGCCAGCAGCTTAGACAGACAGGGGGTAAATCAGCCCCAGCATTTT